The TCR beta chain described here comes from a study of CD8 T cells in ankylosing spondylitis. The study, taken as a whole, reports: CD8+ cells made up the disease-linked clones, which were relatively rare in peripheral blood. Reports say disease-linked clones showed up significantly more in matched ankylosing spondylitis synovial fluid. Characteristic, it appeared, of ankylosing spondylitis blood was a TCR beta motif of fewer than 10 highly homologous variants.

5'-RACE, quantitative and with molecular barcodes, yielded the TCR beta libraries. MiXCR was run by TCRdb on the 5' RACE reads, yielding one entry per CDR3 protein. The table has 200,000 to 250,000 distinct CDR3 sequences, roughly 32% seen once. Germline trimming cut 0 bases from V and 2 bases from J; bases unmatched to any gene: 3. CDR1 is WNHNN, CDR2 SYGVQD, per germline (reference sequence). The CDR3 contains 16 residues. With regard to this clonotype: Its antigen is not identified.

This TCR derives from a male donor with ankylosing spondylitis or in good health (not recorded which). V and J are TRBV10-1 and TRBJ2-5, with 10 bases that match TRBD2. Material for sequencing was blood, either unsorted or a sorted T cell fraction (not recorded which). In DNA, the CDR3 is TGCGCCAGCAGTGAGTCAGCGGGGGGGCGGCAAGAGACCCAGTACTTC. Translation: CASSESAGGRQETQYF.